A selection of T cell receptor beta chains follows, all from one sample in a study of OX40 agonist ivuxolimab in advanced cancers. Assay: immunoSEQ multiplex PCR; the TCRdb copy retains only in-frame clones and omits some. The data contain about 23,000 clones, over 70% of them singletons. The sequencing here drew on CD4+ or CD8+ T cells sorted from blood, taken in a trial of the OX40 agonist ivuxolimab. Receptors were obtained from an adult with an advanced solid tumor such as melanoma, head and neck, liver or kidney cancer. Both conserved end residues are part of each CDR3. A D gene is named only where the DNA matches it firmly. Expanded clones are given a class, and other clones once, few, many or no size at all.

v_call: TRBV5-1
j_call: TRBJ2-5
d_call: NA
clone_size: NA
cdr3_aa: CASSLTYQETQYF
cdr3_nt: TGCGCCAGCAGCTTAACTTACCAAGAGACCCAGTACTTC

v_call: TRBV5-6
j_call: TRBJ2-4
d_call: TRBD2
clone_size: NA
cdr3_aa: CASSLRGGIAKNIQYF
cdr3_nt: TGTGCCAGCAGCTTGAGGGGAGGGATAGCCAAAAACATTCAGTACTTC

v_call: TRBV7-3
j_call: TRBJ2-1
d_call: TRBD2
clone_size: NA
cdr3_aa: CASSSGGAGDNEQFF
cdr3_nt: TGTGCCAGCAGCTCCGGGGGTGCGGGGGACAATGAGCAGTTCTTC

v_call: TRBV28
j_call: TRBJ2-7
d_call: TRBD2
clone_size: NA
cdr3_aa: CASSPAGGVWEQYF
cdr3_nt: TGTGCCAGCAGTCCCGCCGGGGGGGTGTGGGAGCAGTACTTC

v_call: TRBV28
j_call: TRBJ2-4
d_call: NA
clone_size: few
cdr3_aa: CASSLGWRGSQAKNIQYF
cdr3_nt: TGTGCCAGCAGTTTAGGATGGAGGGGGTCCCAAGCCAAAAACATTCAGTACTTC

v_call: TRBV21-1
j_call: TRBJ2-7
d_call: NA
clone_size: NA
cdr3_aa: CASSKDHFSYEQYF
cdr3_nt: TGTGCCAGCAGCAAAGACCATTTCTCCTACGAGCAGTACTTC

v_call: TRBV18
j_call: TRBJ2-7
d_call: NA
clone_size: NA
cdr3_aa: CASSPSGEQYF
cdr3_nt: TGTGCCAGCTCACCCTCAGGTGAGCAGTACTTC

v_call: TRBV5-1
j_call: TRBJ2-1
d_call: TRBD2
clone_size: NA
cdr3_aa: CASSLIGGSDNEQFF
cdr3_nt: TGCGCCAGCAGCTTGATCGGCGGGAGTGACAATGAGCAGTTCTTC

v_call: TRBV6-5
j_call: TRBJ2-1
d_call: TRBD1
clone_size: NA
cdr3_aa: CASSYAGTGGYNEQFF
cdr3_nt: TGTGCCAGCAGTTACGCCGGGACAGGGGGTTACAATGAGCAGTTCTTC

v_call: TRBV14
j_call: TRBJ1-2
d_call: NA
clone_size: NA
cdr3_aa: CASSQDDATYGYTF
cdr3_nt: TGTGCCAGCAGCCAAGACGACGCCACCTATGGCTACACCTTC

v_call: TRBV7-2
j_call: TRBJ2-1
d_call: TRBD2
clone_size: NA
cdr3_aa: CASSLEGLAGDEQFF
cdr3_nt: TGTGCCAGCAGCTTAGAAGGACTAGCGGGAGATGAGCAGTTCTTC

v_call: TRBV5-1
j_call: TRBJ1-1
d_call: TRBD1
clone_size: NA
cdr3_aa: CASSLRQGWAEAFF
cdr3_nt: TGCGCCAGCAGCCTCAGACAGGGGTGGGCTGAAGCTTTCTTT

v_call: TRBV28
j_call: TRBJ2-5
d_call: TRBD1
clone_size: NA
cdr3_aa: CASGKGAKETQYF
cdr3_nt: TGTGCCAGCGGGAAGGGGGCAAAAGAGACCCAGTACTTC

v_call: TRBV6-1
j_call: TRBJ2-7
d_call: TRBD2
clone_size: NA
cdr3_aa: CASSFSGRAAYEQYF
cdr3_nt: TGTGCCAGCAGCTTTAGCGGGAGAGCCGCCTACGAGCAGTACTTC

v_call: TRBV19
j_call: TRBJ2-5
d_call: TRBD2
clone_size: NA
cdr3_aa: CASSIGQAGEETQYF
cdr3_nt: TGTGCCAGTAGTATTGGTCAAGCGGGGGAAGAGACCCAGTACTTC

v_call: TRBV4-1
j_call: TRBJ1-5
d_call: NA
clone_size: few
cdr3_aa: CASSQDQRPNQPQHF
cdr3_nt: TGCGCCAGCAGCCAAGATCAACGTCCAAATCAGCCCCAGCATTTT

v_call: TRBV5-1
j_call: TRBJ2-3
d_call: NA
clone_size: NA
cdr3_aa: CASSLARGDTQYF
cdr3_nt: TGCGCCAGCAGCTTGGCCCGCGGAGATACGCAGTATTTT

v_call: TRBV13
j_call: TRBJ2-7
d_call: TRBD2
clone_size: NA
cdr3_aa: CASSAGTSGRRVGYEQYF
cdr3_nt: TGTGCCAGCAGCGCGGGGACTAGCGGGAGAAGGGTGGGCTACGAGCAGTACTTC

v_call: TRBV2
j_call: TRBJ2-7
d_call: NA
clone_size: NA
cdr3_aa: CASVQDINYEQYF
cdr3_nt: TGTGCCAGTGTACAGGATATCAACTACGAGCAGTACTTC

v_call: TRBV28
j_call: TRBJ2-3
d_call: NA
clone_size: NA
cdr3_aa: CASRHGGGLSTDTQYF
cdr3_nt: TGTGCCAGCAGACATGGGGGGGGCTTGAGCACAGATACGCAGTATTTT

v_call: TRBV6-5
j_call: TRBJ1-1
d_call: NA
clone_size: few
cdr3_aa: CASSWGYTEAFF
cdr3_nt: TGTGCCAGCAGCTGGGGATACACTGAAGCTTTCTTT

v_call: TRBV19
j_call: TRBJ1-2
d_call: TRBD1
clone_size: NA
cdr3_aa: CASSRTGAGYTF
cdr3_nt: TGTGCCAGTAGTAGGACAGGGGCCGGCTACACCTTC